The clone carrying this T cell receptor beta chain occurred a few times. What it binds is not known. Sequenced by immunoSEQ multiplex PCR; TCRdb stores in-frame clones only, minus some. The sample shows about 140,000 clones, 90% of them seen only once. The sample belongs to a study of T cell responses to AZD1222 COVID-19 vaccine. Study as a whole: Second doses at about 4 or about 12 weeks were pooled. Study-wide findings and caveats: Baseline seropositives among AZD1222 recipients totaled only five or six. The study sampled repertoires only after the peak T cell response. Donor demographics were predominantly white British with a female majority; clonal diversity may be underestimated.

The receptor was derived from an adult in good health. The sample here was peripheral blood, taken on day 0 of AZD1222 vaccination.

For the CDR3, the DNA is TGTGCCAGCAGCTTCCCGGTTACGGGCAAAAACATTCAGTACTTC. Its translation: CASSFPVTGKNIQYF. The rearrangement joins TRBV11-3 to TRBJ2-4; D not resolved. Per germline, CDR1 SGHNT and CDR2 YENEEA. Trimming removed 3 bases from V and 3 bases from J, with 12 bases in between. The CDR3 runs 15 residues.